This T cell receptor beta chain was recovered during a study of blood T cell repertoires in COVID-19. Overall study context: COVID-19 samples collected from the United States, Italy and Spain covered acute and convalescent phases. The cDNA or gDNA used as material had been derived from T cells, B-cell-depleted T cells, or PBMCs.

This table comes from immunoSEQ multiplex PCR, and its TCRdb copy is limited to in-frame clones, with some not included. This table has 80,000 or so clones, 80% appearing once. Germline CDR1 and CDR2: MNHEY and SVGEGT. CDR3 length: 19 amino acids. V lost 2 bases, J lost 2 bases, and 12 bases stayed unmatched. This clone was picked up a small number of times. The TCR originated in a woman in her 70s with acute or convalescent COVID-19. The rearrangement joins TRBV6-2 or TRBV6-3 to TRBJ1-1, with TRBD1 matching 12 bases. Input material: peripheral blood. CDR3 sequence: CASSYHTTPGQGANTEAFF. In DNA, the CDR3 is TGTGCCAGCAGTTACCATACCACCCCGGGACAGGGGGCAAACACTGAAGCTTTCTTT.